This TCR beta chain is from a study of read filtering for tumor transcriptome and immune sequencing. Across the whole study: Patients were approximately 17 male and about 14 female, mean age 65.9 years, range roughly 45 to 85. Overall study results and limits: IR-seq and RNA-seq agreed better without single-read clonotypes.

This clonotype was picked up many times. Its target is not known. Molecular barcoded adaptors covering alpha/delta and beta/gamma chains were used on 400 ng RNA. TCRdb used MiXCR to reprocess the reads, holding one entry per CDR3 protein. The sample carries around 140,000 distinct CDR3 sequences, about 12% recorded once. CDR3 size: 12 residues. V gave up 7 bases and J gave up 10 bases, with 16 bases separating them. Sequenced material: a population of CD138-negative cells sorted from bone marrow. The sequence was obtained from a donor aged 40 or over with multiple myeloma. J is TRBJ1-1 and V is TRBV12-3 or TRBV12-4, with D maybe TRBD1 (5 bases). CDR3 residues: CASTISAGGAFF. The CDR3 nucleotides read TGTGCCAGCACTATCTCGGCTGGGGGAGCTTTCTTT.